Shown below are 25 T cell receptor beta chains from a single sample sequenced in a study of T cells expressing NK-cell markers. No DNA is given; TCRdb re-called the 5' RACE reads and lists each CDR3 protein once. This listing includes 550,000 to 600,000 distinct CDR3 sequences. Material: blood T cells: a sorted CD56 or NKG2C T cell subset, CD4+ or CD8+ T cells, or bulk PBMC T cells (not recorded which). The source of these receptors is a man between 18 and 29 years old in good health.

The V call is TRBV28, the J call TRBJ2-7. This CDR3 contains 15 residues. CDR1 MDHEN and CDR2 SYDVKM come from the germline V gene. CDR3 in amino acids: CASSDFQVLSYEQYF.

The chain combines TRBV18 with TRBJ2-3; checking the TCRdb D call of TRBD2 is not possible without DNA. Germline V gene data show CDR1 as KGHSH and CDR2 as LQKENI. The CDR3 length is 16 residues. The CDR3 here is CASSPSLAALGDTQYF.

The chain is built from TRBV7-6 and TRBJ1-1; the D call from TCRdb, TRBD1, cannot be confirmed without DNA. The V gene's germline CDR1 is SGHVS and CDR2 FNYEAQ. This CDR3 comprises 13 residues. CDR3 sequence reads: CASSSLDSTEAFF.

The CDR3: CATSRETMQETQYF. V is TRBV15 and J is TRBJ2-5. CDR1 and CDR2 from the germline V gene are LNHNV and YYDKDF (reference sequence). The CDR3 consists of 14 residues.

The chain carries TRBV10-3 and TRBJ2-4; with no DNA, the TCRdb D assignment of TRBD1 cannot be verified. The CDR3 has 13 amino acids. Germline CDR1 is ENHRY and CDR2 is SYGVKD. The CDR3 loop is CAISSGTPNIQYF.

The CDR3 loop is CASRLHRGMGTDTQYF. The chain joins TRBV5-1 to TRBJ2-3; lacking DNA, the TRBD1 call made by TCRdb goes unchecked. The CDR3 runs 16 residues. CDR1 and CDR2 from the germline V gene are SGHRS and YFSETQ.

The chain has TRBV6-2 or TRBV6-3 and TRBJ2-2. The CDR3 has 15 amino acids. Germline V CDR1 and CDR2: MNHEY, SVGEGT. CDR3 amino acids: CASSYYVGNTGELFF.

The chain joins TRBV5-5 to TRBJ2-7; as DNA is missing, the TRBD1 call by TCRdb cannot be tested. This CDR3 region has 18 residues. In germline, CDR1 is SGHKS, CDR2 YYEKEE (reference sequence). The CDR3 region is CASSLYSLRGQAPYEQYF.

This chain joins TRBV5-1 and TRBJ1-1; TCRdb designates TRBD1, a call that cannot be tested without DNA. The germline CDR1 and CDR2 sequences are SGHRS and YFSETQ. The length of the CDR3 is 14 residues. The CDR3 protein is CASSWGQGNTEAFF.

CDR3 region: CASSFDRTLENSPLHF. The gene calls are TRBV27 and TRBJ1-6. Looked up from germline, CDR1 is MNHEY and CDR2 is SMNVEV (reference sequence). This CDR3 comprises 16 residues.

The J gene is TRBJ1-6, the V gene TRBV25-1; TCRdb returns TRBD1, unconfirmable since there is no DNA. CDR1 and CDR2 from the germline V gene are MGHDK and SYGVNS. The CDR3 runs 12 residues. CDR3 region: CASSRGVSPLHF.

This sequence joins TRBV7-3 and TRBJ2-1; the D call of TRBD2 rests on TCRdb alone, since no DNA is present to check it. CDR1 is SGHTA, CDR2 FQGTGA, per germline. The CDR3 extends over 14 amino acids. The CDR3: CASSSQGGYNEQFF.

The chain employs TRBV12-3 or TRBV12-4 and TRBJ2-1. This CDR3 comprises 15 residues. CDR3 region: CASSYSGMRYNEQFF.

The chain employs TRBV5-1 and TRBJ2-2. The length of the CDR3 is 14 residues. Per germline, CDR1 SGHRS and CDR2 YFSETQ. CDR3 protein: CASSLAVNTGELFF. Filled out from reference TRBV5-1 and TRBJ2-2, the complete variable domain reads KAGVTQTPRYLIKTRGQQVTLSCSPISGHRSVSWYQQTPGQGLQFLFEYFSETQRNKGNFPGRFSGRQFSNSRSEMNVSTLELGDSALYLCASSLAVNTGELFFGEGSRLTVL.

The chain couples TRBV6-1 to TRBJ2-2; TCRdb lists TRBD2, though no DNA is available to test this call. CDR1 and CDR2 from the germline V gene are MNHNS and SASEGT. This CDR3 spans 15 amino acids. The CDR3 is CASIRAGTSAGELFF.

The V call is TRBV2, the J call TRBJ2-2; the D gene TCRdb calls, TRBD1, cannot be checked with no DNA. The CDR3 runs 16 residues. Germline CDR1 and CDR2: SNHLY and FYNNEI. CDR3 protein: CASSVSGQGNFGELFF. The full variable domain, in which reference TRBV2 and TRBJ2-2 provide the parts outside the CDR3, is EPEVTQTPSHQVTQMGQEVILRCVPISNHLYFYWYRQILGQKVEFLVSFYNNEISEKSEIFDDQFSVERPDGSNFTLKIRSTKLEDSAMYFCASSVSGQGNFGELFFGEGSRLTVL.

The chain's CDR3 is CASSLVYEQYF. V is TRBV12-3 or TRBV12-4 and J is TRBJ2-7. The CDR3 extends over 11 amino acids.

V is TRBV5-1 and J is TRBJ1-2; TCRdb outputs TRBD1, but without DNA this stays unchecked. CDR3 length equals 13 residues. The germline V gene has CDR1 SGHRS and CDR2 YFSETQ. CDR3 loop: CASSPSQAYGYTF.

The chain employs TRBV7-8 and TRBJ2-7; TCRdb picks TRBD1, but there is no DNA to check that call. Looked up from germline, CDR1 is SGHVS and CDR2 is FQNEAQ. The CDR3 length is 17 residues. CDR3 region: CASSLSRDSANTYEQYF.

V and J are TRBV10-3 and TRBJ2-3; TCRdb indicates TRBD2, and absent DNA this call remains unverified. Per germline, CDR1 ENHRY and CDR2 SYGVKD. CDR3 size: 13 residues. Here the CDR3 reads CAIQLGGTDTQYF.

This chain joins TRBV12-3 or TRBV12-4 and TRBJ2-7; as DNA is missing, the TRBD2 call by TCRdb cannot be tested. The CDR3 sequence is 13 residues long. CDR3 loop: CASSLTSGYEQYF.

The CDR3 loop is CATSARGSAYTDTQYF. The chain couples TRBV24-1 to TRBJ2-3. CDR3 length: 16 amino acids. From germline, CDR1 is KGHDR and CDR2 SFDVKD.

The rearrangement joins TRBV12-3 or TRBV12-4 to TRBJ2-3; the TRBD2 assignment by TCRdb is unverifiable without DNA. The CDR3 length is 17 residues. The CDR3 sequence is CASSRTRLAHRTDTQYF.

The chain combines TRBV12-3 or TRBV12-4 with TRBJ2-7; checking the TCRdb D call of TRBD1 is not possible without DNA. The CDR3 spans 15 residues. CDR3 amino acids: CASSGRTEGFYEQYF.

V is TRBV3-1 and J is TRBJ2-1; with no DNA, the TCRdb D assignment of TRBD2 cannot be verified. Germline V gene data show CDR1 as LGHDT and CDR2 as YNNKEL (reference sequence). The CDR3 loop spans 16 amino acids. The CDR3 spells CASSQDRLAGYNEQFF.